This is a list of T cell receptor beta chains from one sample in a study of T-cell reconstitution after alpha-beta-depleted transplantation in children. TCRdb passed the PCR reads through MiXCR, listing each CDR3 protein once. Of about 580,000 distinct CDR3 sequences detected, 27% appear once; the ten largest clones hold around a third. The sample in question was PBMCs, obtained before TCRalphabeta/CD19-depleted stem cell transplant. Source of these receptors: a boy younger than two with Wiskott-Aldrich syndrome, due to receive a stem cell transplant. The CDR3 runs from the conserved cysteine through the conserved F or W. Each record gives: clone size, D gene, J gene, V gene, CDR3 protein, CDR3 DNA. A D gene is named only where the DNA matches it firmly. The size of a clone is reported for some rows only, either as once, few or many, or as a class for expanded clones.

many	TRBD1	TRBJ2-1	TRBV29-1	CSFLGTGSYNEQFF	TGCAGCTTCTTGGGGACAGGCTCCTACAATGAGCAGTTCTTC
NA	NA	TRBJ1-3	TRBV6-5	CASSSLLRGGNTIYF	TGTGCCAGCAGTTCCCTTTTGAGGGGCGGAAACACCATATATTTT
NA	NA	TRBJ2-7	TRBV5-1	CASSEEPGRSYEQYF	TGCGCCAGCAGCGAGGAGCCGGGGCGCTCCTACGAGCAGTACTTC
NA	TRBD1	TRBJ2-5	TRBV15	CATSRDYRGRETQYF	TGTGCCACCAGCAGAGATTACAGGGGGCGGGAGACCCAGTACTTC
NA	NA	TRBJ2-4	TRBV28	CASSLSVGAKNIQYF	TGTGCCAGCAGTTTATCGGTCGGGGCCAAAAACATTCAGTACTTC
NA	TRBD2	TRBJ2-5	TRBV5-1	CASTREAGLLETQYF	TGCGCCAGCACACGGGAGGCGGGACTTTTGGAGACCCAGTACTTC
few	NA	TRBJ2-1	TRBV15	CATSSPWLQSSYNEQFF	TGTGCCACCAGCAGCCCATGGCTCCAAAGCTCCTACAATGAGCAGTTCTTC
NA	TRBD1	TRBJ1-1	TRBV10-3	CAIRTGTGDTEAFF	TGTGCCATCAGGACCGGGACAGGAGACACTGAAGCTTTCTTT
NA	TRBD1	TRBJ1-1	TRBV7-9	CASSPRQGFSTEAFF	TGTGCCAGCAGCCCCCGACAGGGTTTTAGCACTGAAGCTTTCTTT
few	NA	TRBJ2-2	TRBV29-1	CSVADPNTGELFF	TGCAGCGTTGCGGACCCGAACACCGGGGAGCTGTTTTTT
NA	NA	TRBJ1-3	TRBV20-1	CSAQSSGNTIYF	TGCAGTGCTCAGAGCTCTGGAAACACCATATATTTT
few	TRBD2	TRBJ2-1	TRBV20-1	CSARDPWTSVSYNEQFF	TGCAGTGCTAGAGATCCTTGGACTAGCGTATCCTACAATGAGCAGTTCTTC
few	TRBD1	TRBJ2-5	TRBV20-1	CSGGQHQETQYF	TGCAGTGGGGGACAGCACCAAGAGACCCAGTACTTC
few	NA	TRBJ2-5	TRBV20-1	CSASRPGSQETQYF	TGCAGTGCTAGCAGGCCAGGGTCCCAAGAGACCCAGTACTTC
NA	NA	TRBJ2-2	TRBV13	CASSLKRSGQNTGELFF	TGTGCCAGCAGTCTAAAGCGGTCTGGACAGAACACCGGGGAGCTGTTTTTT
NA	NA	TRBJ1-1	TRBV27	CASSPLRQGGTEAFF	TGTGCCAGCAGTCCTCTTCGTCAGGGAGGCACTGAAGCTTTCTTT
once	NA	TRBJ1-2	TRBV24-1	CATSDEDRYIYGYTF	TGTGCCACCAGTGACGAGGACCGCTACATCTATGGCTACACCTTC
few	NA	TRBJ2-7	TRBV7-3	CASSLNGQPGRNYEQYF	TGTGCCAGCAGCTTAAACGGACAGCCGGGACGAAACTACGAGCAGTACTTC
few	NA	TRBJ2-7	TRBV7-8	CASSFTLQGYEQYF	TGTGCCAGCAGCTTTACCTTACAGGGATACGAGCAGTACTTC
NA	TRBD2	TRBJ2-5	TRBV7-7	CASSLGSSGSRETQYF	TGTGCCAGCAGCTTAGGTTCTAGCGGGAGTCGCGAGACCCAGTACTTC
few	NA	TRBJ2-3	TRBV27	CASAGGGSYPSTDTQYF	TGTGCCAGCGCTGGGGGGGGCTCCTACCCTAGCACAGATACGCAGTATTTT
NA	NA	TRBJ2-3	TRBV5-5	CASSFNTQYF	TGTGCCAGCAGCTTTAATACGCAGTATTTT
NA	NA	TRBJ1-1	TRBV7-2	CASSTSGVYTEAFF	TGTGCCAGCAGCACCTCAGGGGTCTACACTGAAGCTTTCTTT
NA	NA	TRBJ2-7	TRBV5-6	CASSFGRFFRGSPGEQYF	TGTGCCAGCAGCTTCGGCCGATTCTTTCGCGGGTCGCCGGGCGAGCAGTACTTC
NA	NA	TRBJ2-1	TRBV4-1	CASSQPGTFSNYNEQFF	TGCGCCAGCAGCCAACCCGGGACTTTCAGTAACTACAATGAGCAGTTCTTC
NA	TRBD2	TRBJ2-1	TRBV20-1	CSATPLAGLAKNEQFF	TGCAGTGCCACCCCCTTGGCGGGACTAGCGAAGAATGAGCAGTTCTTC
NA	NA	TRBJ2-1	TRBV5-1	CASSLAGRNNEQFF	TGCGCCAGCAGCTTGGCCGGGCGGAACAATGAGCAGTTCTTC
few	TRBD2	TRBJ2-7	TRBV2	CASSALAGPAYEQYF	TGTGCCAGCAGTGCTCTAGCGGGGCCGGCCTACGAGCAGTACTTC
few	TRBD2	TRBJ2-7	TRBV20-1	CSARGASGYEQYF	TGCAGTGCTAGAGGTGCTAGCGGCTACGAGCAGTACTTC
NA	NA	TRBJ1-2	TRBV11-2	CASSLISRSGYTF	TGTGCCAGCAGCTTAATTTCGAGGTCTGGCTACACCTTC
few	NA	TRBJ2-5	TRBV25-1	CASSEYGGFLQETQYF	TGTGCCAGCAGTGAATACGGGGGTTTCTTACAAGAGACCCAGTACTTC
NA	NA	TRBJ2-2	TRBV24-1	CATSAPGPRTGELFF	TGTGCCACCAGTGCCCCGGGACCCCGAACCGGGGAGCTGTTTTTT
NA	NA	TRBJ1-3	TRBV3-1	CASSHLTGGNTIYF	TGTGCCAGCAGCCACTTAACAGGAGGAAACACCATATATTTT
few	TRBD1	TRBJ2-7	TRBV7-2	CASSPRRGQGIF	TGTGCCAGCAGCCCGCGGAGGGGACAGGGGATCTTC
few	NA	TRBJ1-1	TRBV12-3/TRBV12-4	CASSQASEAFF	TGTGCCAGCAGTCAGGCATCTGAAGCTTTCTTT
many	NA	TRBJ2-5	TRBV10-3	CAISERETQYF	TGTGCCATCAGTGAGAGAGAGACCCAGTACTTC
NA	NA	TRBJ2-1	TRBV20-1	CSAPGVSTF	TGCAGTGCCCCAGGGGTATCTACCTTC
NA	TRBD2	TRBJ2-7	TRBV6-1	CATVLTSGIYEQYF	TGTGCCACCGTCTTGACTAGCGGGATTTACGAGCAGTACTTC
few	TRBD1	TRBJ2-7	TRBV12-3/TRBV12-4	CASRSGTGIYEQYF	TGTGCCAGCAGGTCCGGGACAGGGATCTACGAGCAGTACTTC
NA	NA	TRBJ2-1	TRBV20-1	CSPGPSNEQFF	TGCAGCCCGGGACCCTCCAATGAGCAGTTCTTC
NA	TRBD2	TRBJ2-5	TRBV5-1	CASSSGVAGGPGETQYF	TGCGCCAGCAGCTCCGGGGTAGCGGGAGGGCCGGGAGAGACCCAGTACTTC
NA	NA	TRBJ2-5	TRBV6-1	CASSELSGIGETQYF	TGTGCCAGCAGTGAATTATCGGGGATCGGAGAGACCCAGTACTTC
NA	NA	TRBJ1-3	TRBV6-5	CASSYLDNSGNTIYF	TGTGCCAGCAGTTACCTCGACAACTCTGGAAACACCATATATTTT
NA	TRBD2	TRBJ2-7	TRBV6-6	CASTLAGGNEQYF	TGTGCCAGCACCCTAGCGGGAGGGAACGAGCAGTACTTC
few	NA	TRBJ2-1	TRBV5-1	CASSLGGRSDEQFF	TGCGCCAGCAGCTTGGGTGGGAGGAGCGATGAGCAGTTCTTC
few	NA	TRBJ2-7	TRBV7-2	CASGGKMGVAREQYF	TGTGCCAGCGGGGGTAAGATGGGAGTAGCAAGGGAGCAGTACTTC
NA	NA	TRBJ1-5	TRBV11-2	CASSYGNNQPQHF	TGTGCCAGCAGCTATGGTAACAATCAGCCCCAGCATTTT
few	TRBD1	TRBJ1-1	TRBV5-1	CASSLRLETGGTEAFF	TGCGCCAGCAGCCTACGCTTGGAGACAGGGGGCACTGAAGCTTTCTTT
NA	NA	TRBJ1-5	TRBV2	CASSPLSSGNQPQHF	TGTGCCAGCAGTCCTTTATCGAGCGGCAATCAGCCCCAGCATTTT
NA	TRBD1	TRBJ2-7	TRBV20-1	CSAKGQGSYEQYF	TGCAGTGCTAAGGGACAGGGGTCCTACGAGCAGTACTTC
NA	NA	TRBJ1-4	TRBV4-1	CASSQHTGTAIWKLFF	TGCGCCAGCAGCCAACACACAGGGACGGCAATATGGAAACTGTTTTTT
few	NA	TRBJ2-3	TRBV3-1	CASSQDLAGFFTDTQYF	TGTGCCAGCAGCCAAGACCTGGCCGGTTTCTTTACAGATACGCAGTATTTT
NA	NA	TRBJ2-3	TRBV27	CASRDPGRGTDTQYF	TGTGCCAGCAGAGACCCGGGACGCGGGACAGATACGCAGTATTTT
few	NA	TRBJ2-3	TRBV11-2	CASSSFGGTDTQYF	TGTGCCAGCAGCTCCTTCGGGGGCACAGATACGCAGTATTTT
few	NA	TRBJ2-7	TRBV29-1	CSVESLGTPYEQYF	TGCAGCGTTGAGTCCTTGGGAACCCCCTACGAGCAGTACTTC